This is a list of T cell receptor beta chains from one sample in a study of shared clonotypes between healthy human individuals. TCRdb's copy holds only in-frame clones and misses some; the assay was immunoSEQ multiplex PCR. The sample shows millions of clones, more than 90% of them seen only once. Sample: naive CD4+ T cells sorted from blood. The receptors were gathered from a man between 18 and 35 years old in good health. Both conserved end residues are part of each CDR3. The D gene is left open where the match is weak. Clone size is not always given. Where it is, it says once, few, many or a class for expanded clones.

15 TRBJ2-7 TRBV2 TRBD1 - TGTGCCAGCAGTAGGGGAGACAGGGGTATCTACGAGCAGTACTTC CASSRGDRGIYEQYF
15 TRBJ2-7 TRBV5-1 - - TGCGCCAGCAGCCCCAGGGGTATTAGCTCCTACGAGCAGTACTTC CASSPRGISSYEQYF
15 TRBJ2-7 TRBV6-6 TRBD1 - TGTGCCAGCAGTTCCCCGGGACAGGGAACCTACGAGCAGTACTTC CASSSPGQGTYEQYF
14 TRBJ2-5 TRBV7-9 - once TGTGCCAGCAGCCTCACAGGATCCCAAGAGACCCAGTACTTC CASSLTGSQETQYF
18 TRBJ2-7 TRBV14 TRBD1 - TGTGCCAGCAGCCCAGGACAGGGAAGTCAGACTAGGACCTACGAGCAGTACTTC CASSPGQGSQTRTYEQYF
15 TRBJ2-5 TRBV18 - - TGTGCCAGCTCCCCCAATTTCCGGGCCCGAGAGACCCAGTACTTC CASSPNFRARETQYF
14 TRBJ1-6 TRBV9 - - TGTGCCAGCAGCGTTGGGACGGGGAATTCACCCCTCCACTTT CASSVGTGNSPLHF
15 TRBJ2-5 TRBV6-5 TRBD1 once TGTGCCAGCAGTGGGACAGGGCATCCCCCAGAGACCCAGTACTTC CASSGTGHPPETQYF
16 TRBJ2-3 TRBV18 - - TGTGCCAGCTCACCACCCGGTGCGGGGGCCACAGATACGCAGTATTTT CASSPPGAGATDTQYF
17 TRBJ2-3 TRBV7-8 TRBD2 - TGTGCCAGCAGCCTCGGACTAGCGGGAGGAGGCACAGATACGCAGTATTTT CASSLGLAGGGTDTQYF
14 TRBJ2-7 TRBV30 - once TGTGCCTGGAACCGCGGGGCAAGCAACTACGAGCAGTACTTC CAWNRGASNYEQYF
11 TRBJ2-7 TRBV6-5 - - TGTGCCAGCAGTAGGGAGTACGAGCAGTACTTC CASSREYEQYF
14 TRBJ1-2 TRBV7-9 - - TGTGCCAGCAGCTTAATCGACACGCGAATGGGCTACACCTTC CASSLIDTRMGYTF
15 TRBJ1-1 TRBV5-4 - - TGTGCCAGCAGCTTGGAGGCGGGCATGAACACTGAAGCTTTCTTT CASSLEAGMNTEAFF
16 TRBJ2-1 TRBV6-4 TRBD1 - TGTGCCAGCAGTGAGTTGGGACAGGTGAGGAGGAGTGAGCAGTTCTTC CASSELGQVRRSEQFF
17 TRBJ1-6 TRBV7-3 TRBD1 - TGTGCCAGCAGCTTAGACTCGTTGACAGGGGCAAATTCACCCCTCCACTTT CASSLDSLTGANSPLHF
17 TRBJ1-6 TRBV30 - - TGTGCCTGGAGTGTAACCCGTACACCCTTTTTTAATTCACCCCTCCACTTT CAWSVTRTPFFNSPLHF
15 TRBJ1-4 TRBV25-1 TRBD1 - TGTGCCAGCAGTGAGGGGGACAGGGGGCGGGAAAAACTGTTTTTT CASSEGDRGREKLFF
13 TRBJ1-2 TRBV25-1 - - TGTGCCAGCAGTGCCGTGATGAACTATGGCTACACCTTC CASSAVMNYGYTF
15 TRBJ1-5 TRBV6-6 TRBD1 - TGTGCCAGCAGTTACGGGACAGCGAGCAATCAGCCCCAGCATTTT CASSYGTASNQPQHF
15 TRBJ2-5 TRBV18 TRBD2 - TGTGCCAGCTCACCGGTGACTAGCGGCCAAGAGACCCAGTACTTC CASSPVTSGQETQYF
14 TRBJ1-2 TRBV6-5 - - TGTGCCAGCAGTTACTCTCGGGCGGGGTATGGCTACACCTTC CASSYSRAGYGYTF
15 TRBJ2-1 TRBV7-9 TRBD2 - TGTGCCAGCAGCTTAGATGGGACTAGGAGCGGTGAGCAGTTCTTC CASSLDGTRSGEQFF
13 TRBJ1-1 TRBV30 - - TGTGCCTGGAGTCGGACGGCGAACACTGAAGCTTTCTTT CAWSRTANTEAFF
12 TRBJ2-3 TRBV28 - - TGTGCCAGCAGTTTTATGGCAGATACGCAGTATTTT CASSFMADTQYF
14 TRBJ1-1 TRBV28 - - TGCGCCACCCTATCGACAGCCATGAACACTGAAGCTTTCTTT CATLSTAMNTEAFF
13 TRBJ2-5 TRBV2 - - TGTGCCAGCACCCCCTGGCCCCAAGAGACCCAGTACTTC CASTPWPQETQYF
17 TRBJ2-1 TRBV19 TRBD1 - TGTGCCAGTAGTATAGATCGGTGGGACAGCTCCTACAATGAGCAGTTCTTC CASSIDRWDSSYNEQFF
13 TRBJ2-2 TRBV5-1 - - TGCGCCAGCAGCCAGGACCCGACCGGGGAGCTGTTTTTT CASSQDPTGELFF
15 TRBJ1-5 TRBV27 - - TGTGCCAGCAGTTTCGACAGGCTGGGCAATCAGCCCCAGCATTTT CASSFDRLGNQPQHF
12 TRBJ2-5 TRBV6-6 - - TGTGCCAGCAGTTTGGTTCAAGAGACCCAGTACTTC CASSLVQETQYF
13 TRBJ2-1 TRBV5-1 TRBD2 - TGCGCCAGCACAGGGCTCGGGGGGAATGAGCAGTTCTTC CASTGLGGNEQFF
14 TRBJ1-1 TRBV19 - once TGTGCCACATCTATTACAGGGTTGAACACTGAAGCTTTCTTT CATSITGLNTEAFF
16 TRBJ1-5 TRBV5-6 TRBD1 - TGTGCCAGCAGCTTGTTAGGGACAGGGGACAATCAGCCCCAGCATTTT CASSLLGTGDNQPQHF
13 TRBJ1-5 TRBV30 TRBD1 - TGTGCCTGGAAAGGACAGGGCAGTCAGCCCCAGCATTTT CAWKGQGSQPQHF
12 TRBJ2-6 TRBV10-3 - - TGTGCCACTCAGGGGGGGGCCAACGTCCTGACTTTC CATQGGANVLTF
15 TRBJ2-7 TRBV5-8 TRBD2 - TGTGCCAGCAGCTTGGCCGTCGGGGGGGCCTACGAGCAGTACTTC CASSLAVGGAYEQYF
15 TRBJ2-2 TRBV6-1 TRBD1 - TGTGCCAGCCGTGTGGGACAGTCGAACACCGGGGAGCTGTTTTTT CASRVGQSNTGELFF
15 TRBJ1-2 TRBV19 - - TGTGCCAGTAGTATTCGGACGGAACCCGGGAACGGCTACACCTTC CASSIRTEPGNGYTF
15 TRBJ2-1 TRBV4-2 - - TGTGCCAGCAGCCCGGACGCGTCTCGGAGCAGTGAGCAGTTCTTC CASSPDASRSSEQFF
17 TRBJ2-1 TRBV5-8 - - TGTGCCAGCAGAACCCGCATCCGGGACTGGTTGGGGAATGAGCAGTTCTTC CASRTRIRDWLGNEQFF
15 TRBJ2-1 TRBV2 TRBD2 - TGTGCCAGCAAAGCAGCGGGAGGGCCCTACAATGAGCAGTTCTTC CASKAAGGPYNEQFF
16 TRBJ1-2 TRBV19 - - TGTGCCAGTAGAGGGTCGGGGACTGGAGGATCCTATGGCTACACCTTC CASRGSGTGGSYGYTF
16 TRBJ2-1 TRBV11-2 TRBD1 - TGTGCCAGCAGCCGATTCCCGGGACAGGTTTACAATGAGCAGTTCTTC CASSRFPGQVYNEQFF
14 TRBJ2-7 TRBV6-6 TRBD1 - TGTGCCACGTCCCAGGGACAGGGAGCCTACGAGCAGTACTTC CATSQGQGAYEQYF
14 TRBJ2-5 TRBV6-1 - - TGTGCCAGCAGTGAATGGGGCCAGCAAGAGACCCAGTACTTC CASSEWGQQETQYF
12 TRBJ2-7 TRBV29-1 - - TGCAGCGTTGTTGTTGGAAACTACGAGCAGTACTTC CSVVVGNYEQYF
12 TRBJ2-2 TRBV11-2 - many TGTGCCAGCAGCTTCGGGACCGGGGAGCTGTTTTTT CASSFGTGELFF
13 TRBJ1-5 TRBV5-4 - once TGTGCCAGCAGCTCCGATTCTAATCAGCCCCAGCATTTT CASSSDSNQPQHF
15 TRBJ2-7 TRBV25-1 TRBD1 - TGTGCCAGCAGTGACACAGGGGCGGCAAGGTACGAGCAGTACTTC CASSDTGAARYEQYF
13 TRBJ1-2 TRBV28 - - TGTGCCAGCCTAAGGGGGAGTGGGTATGGCTACACCTTC CASLRGSGYGYTF
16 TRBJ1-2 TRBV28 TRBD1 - TGTGCCAGCAGCCCCTGGGCAGGGGGTACTTTCTATGGCTACACCTTC CASSPWAGGTFYGYTF
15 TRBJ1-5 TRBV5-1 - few TGCGCCAGCAGCTTGGTTCCGGGTAGCAATCAGCCCCAGCATTTT CASSLVPGSNQPQHF
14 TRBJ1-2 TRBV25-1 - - TGTGCCAGCAGTGAAGACGGGCCGGCGTATGGCTACACCTTC CASSEDGPAYGYTF
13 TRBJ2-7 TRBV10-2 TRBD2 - TGCGCCAGCAAGGGACTAGCGGGAGGGCCGTTAAACTTC CASKGLAGGPLNF